The clone carrying this TCR beta chain turned up a few times. From the RT-PCR reads, TCRdb called clonotypes with MiXCR, one entry per CDR3 protein. The table lists 550,000 to 750,000 distinct CDR3 sequences, 14% of them singletons. V lost 6 bases, J lost 5 bases, and 10 bases stayed unmatched. The CDR3 contains 15 residues. The sequencing input was memory CD4+ T cells from blood. The TCR sequence derives from a female donor in good health, serving as a healthy control. This rearrangement joins TRBV12-3 or TRBV12-4 to TRBJ2-1; 7 bases match TRBD1. CDR3 in amino acids: CASRTGTEWDNEQFF. Written as DNA, the CDR3 is TGTGCCAGCAGGACTGGGACAGAATGGGACAATGAGCAGTTCTTC.